This passage covers 8 T cell receptor beta chains from one sample sequenced in a study of blood T cell repertoires in COVID-19. Sequencing used immunoSEQ multiplex PCR; TCRdb keeps in-frame clones, though not all of them. The table includes some 200,000 clones, approximately 88% detected once. The sequenced sample consisted of PBMCs or T cells enriched from blood (not recorded which). These receptor sequences come from a woman aged 18-35 years who had recovered from COVID-19.

The chain is built from TRBV28 and TRBJ2-3; D is unclear. The CDR3 spans 11 residues. CDR1 is MDHEN, CDR2 SYDVKM, per germline. V lost 9 bases, J lost 7 bases, and 11 bases lay in between. CDR3: CARILSYTQYF. In DNA form, the CDR3 reads TGTGCCAGGATTCTAAGTTATACGCAGTATTTT.

The rearrangement joins TRBV5-1 to TRBJ1-1, with 7 bases aligning to TRBD1. V lost 3 bases to trimming and J lost 3 bases; unmatched junction nucleotides: 5. The CDR3 sequence is 14 residues long. CDR1 SGHRS and CDR2 YFSETQ come from the germline V gene. The CDR3 protein is CASSSRQGYTEAFF. The CDR3 DNA reads TGCGCCAGCAGCTCGAGACAGGGATACACTGAAGCTTTCTTT.

In regard to this clone: This CDR3 is also generated by other DNA sequences in the sample. The chain couples TRBV30 to TRBJ2-7, with 8 bases matching TRBD1. This CDR3 has 13 amino acids. The junction had 2 bases not matched to a gene; V was cut back by 4 bases and J by 0 bases. From germline, CDR1 is GTSNPN and CDR2 SVGIG (reference sequence). In DNA form, the CDR3 reads TGTGCCTGGAACAGGGGGAGCTCCTACGAGCAGTACTTC. Translated: CAWNRGSSYEQYF.

The chain couples TRBV7-9 to TRBJ1-6; 7 bases fit TRBD1. The CDR3 covers 14 residues. From germline, CDR1 is SEHNR and CDR2 FQNEAQ (reference sequence). Trimming removed 4 bases from V and 5 bases from J; junction bases left unmatched: 2. CDR3 in amino acids: CASSSDRDNSPLHF. The CDR3, as DNA: TGTGCCAGCAGCTCTGACAGGGATAATTCACCCCTCCACTTT.

V is TRBV18 and J is TRBJ2-7; TRBD1 agrees at 7 bases. Per the germline V gene, CDR1 is KGHSH and CDR2 is LQKENI. V was clipped by 4 bases and J by 2 bases; unmatched bases: 11. This CDR3 is 16 amino acids long. CDR3 in DNA: TGTGCCAGCTCACTACGATTTGACAGGGCCGCCTACGAGCAGTACTTC. The encoded protein is CASSLRFDRAAYEQYF. Using reference TRBV18 and TRBJ2-7 for the parts outside the CDR3, the full variable domain is NAGVMQNPRHLVRRRGQEARLRCSPMKGHSHVYWYRQLPEEGLKFMVYLQKENIIDESGMPKERFSAEFPKEGPSILRIQQVVRGDSAAYFCASSLRFDRAAYEQYFGPGTRLTVT.

J is TRBJ2-7 and V is TRBV19, with D possibly matching TRBD2 (6 bases). V lost 6 bases and J lost 2, with 20 bases in between. This CDR3 spans 16 amino acids. The germline gives CDR1 LNHDA, CDR2 SQIVND (reference sequence). CDR3 bases: TGTGCCAGTAGCATTCGCTCCGGGGGAGAAACCTACGAGCAGTACTTC. As protein: CASSIRSGGETYEQYF.

This chain uses TRBV11-2 with TRBJ1-6, with 9 bases lining up with TRBD1. The CDR3 is 15 amino acids. V lost 4 bases and J lost 13; bases outside the gene matches: 11. Per the germline V gene, CDR1 is SGHAT and CDR2 is FQNNGV. As DNA, the CDR3 is TGTGCCAGCAGCTGGGGGACAGGGCAGTTGGGGCCCCTCCACTTT. This codes for CASSWGTGQLGPLHF.

The chain is built from TRBV6-5 and TRBJ1-1; D is undetermined. V was clipped by 0 bases and J by 0 bases, with 8 bases between them. The germline V gene has CDR1 MNHEY and CDR2 SVGAGI. The CDR3 has 15 amino acids. CDR3 protein: CASSYSSGLNTEAFF. For the CDR3, the DNA is TGTGCCAGCAGTTACTCGTCCGGGTTGAACACTGAAGCTTTCTTT.